The 21 T cell receptor beta chains below come from one sample, sequenced in a study of T cell repertoires in cytomegalovirus infection. TCRdb re-analysed the reads in MiXCR, keeping a single row per CDR3 protein. The sample yields roughly 760,000 distinct CDR3 sequences, 35% seen once. Sequencing was carried out using PBMCs. These receptors all come from a human donor in good health (CMV status not recorded). Some clones in this sample may be carry-over from other donors' samples.

This clonotype appeared many times. The chain combines TRBV7-2 with TRBJ1-2; 9 nucleotides agree with TRBD1. CDR3 size: 15 residues. J was trimmed by 8 bases and V by 3 bases; bases with no gene match: 10. Germline V lookup: CDR1 SGHTA, CDR2 FQGNSA. The CDR3 region is CASSLFSGQGQGYTF. CDR3 DNA sequence: TGTGCCAGCAGCTTGTTCTCAGGACAGGGGCAAGGCTACACCTTC.

This chain uses TRBV12-3 or TRBV12-4 with TRBJ2-1, with D tentatively TRBD2 (5 bases). The CDR3 covers 16 residues. Trimming stripped 6 bases from V and 0 bases from J, with 15 bases between. DNA of the CDR3: TGTGCCAGCAGAAAGACACTAGGGAACTCCTACAATGAGCAGTTCTTC. It yields the protein CASRKTLGNSYNEQFF.

There are a few counts of this clonotype. CDR3 DNA: TGTGCCAGCTCTCAGGAGGTACGCACTGAAGCTTTCTTT. Amino acids: CASSQEVRTEAFF. This rearrangement joins TRBV2 to TRBJ1-1; D gene uncertain. This CDR3 spans 13 amino acids. From germline, CDR1 is SNHLY and CDR2 FYNNEI. The V end lost 8 bases, the J end lost 4 bases, and 14 bases lay between the germline ends. Full variable domain (outside the CDR3, taken from reference TRBV2 and TRBJ1-1): EPEVTQTPSHQVTQMGQEVILRCVPISNHLYFYWYRQILGQKVEFLVSFYNNEISEKSEIFDDQFSVERPDGSNFTLKIRSTKLEDSAMYFCASSQEVRTEAFFGQGTRLTVV.

The genes are TRBV7-6 and TRBJ2-4, with D unresolved. The V end lost 2 bases, the J end lost 8 bases, and 10 bases lay between the germline ends. The CDR3 has 13 amino acids. The V gene's germline CDR1 is SGHVS and CDR2 FNYEAQ. DNA for the CDR3: TGTGCCAGCAGCTTAAACCTTTGGGACATTCAGTACTTC. Its translation is CASSLNLWDIQYF.

The J gene is TRBJ1-2, the V gene TRBV11-2, with 10 nucleotides matching TRBD1. V lost 5 bases to trimming and J lost 4 bases; unmatched junction nucleotides: 7. The length of the CDR3 is 15 residues. The V gene's germline CDR1 is SGHAT and CDR2 FQNNGV. CDR3 sequence (DNA): TGTGCCAGCAGCCCTAGACAGGGGGCAGGCTATGGCTACACCTTC. Translation: CASSPRQGAGYGYTF.

This clonotype was picked up a small number of times. The gene calls are TRBV12-3 or TRBV12-4 and TRBJ2-1; 10 positions agree with TRBD2. CDR3 length: 17 residues. V shed 4 bases, J shed 0 bases, and the junction held 6 bases outside the gene matches. CDR3 sequence reads: CASSSRGLASSYNEQFF. CDR3 nucleotide sequence: TGTGCCAGCAGTTCACGGGGACTAGCGAGCTCCTACAATGAGCAGTTCTTC.

A word on this clonotype: The junction does not match germline at one end; this may be a read error. The CDR3 coding sequence is TGCATTGCTATAAGATCCCCTTTAGATGAGCAGTTCTTC. It specifies CIAIRSPLDEQFF. The genes are TRBV20-1 and TRBJ2-1; no clear D gene. Germline CDR1 is DFQATT and CDR2 is SNEGSKA (reference sequence). This CDR3 is 13 amino acids long.

This clonotype was detected a few times. V and J are TRBV29-1 and TRBJ1-1, with 9 bases that match TRBD1. Trimming removed 6 bases from V and 1 base from J; junction bases left unmatched: 3. Germline loops: CDR1 SQVTM, CDR2 ANQGSEA. This CDR3 comprises 13 residues. The CDR3 sequence: CSVQTGGNTEAFF. The CDR3 region has the DNA TGCAGCGTCCAGACAGGGGGGAACACTGAAGCTTTCTTT.

The rearrangement joins TRBV6-6 to TRBJ2-7, with TRBD2 matching 7 bases. The CDR3 is 17 residues long. Germline V gives CDR1 MNHNY, CDR2 SVGAGI (reference sequence). V was pared by 5 bases and J by 0 bases, with 13 bases of the junction left unmatched. The CDR3 loop reads CASSGPRGGGSSYEQYF. CDR3 in DNA: TGTGCCAGCAGTGGACCCCGGGGCGGGGGAAGCTCCTACGAGCAGTACTTC.

About this clonotype itself: Compared with germline, one end of the junction differs, possibly owing to a read error. The chain joins TRBV7-2 to TRBJ1-5, with D hard to call. The germline V gene encodes CDR1 SGHTA and CDR2 FQGNSA. The CDR3 length is 12 residues. CDR3 nucleotides: TGTTCCAGCAGCGGGCTCGATCAGCCCCAGCTTTTT. It specifies CSSSGLDQPQLF. Full variable domain (outside the CDR3, taken from reference TRBV7-2 and TRBJ1-5): GAGVSQSPSNKVTEKGKDVELRCDPISGHTALYWYRQSLGQGLEFLIYFQGNSAPDKSGLPSDRFSAERTGGSVSTLTIQRTQQEDSAVYLCSSSGLDQPQLFGDGTRLSIL.

This clonotype was detected only a few times. The chain combines TRBV7-2 with TRBJ2-1; 9 bases are shared with TRBD1. The CDR3 contains 16 residues. Trimming cost V 5 bases and J 4 bases; bases outside gene matches: 9. Per the germline V gene, CDR1 is SGHTA and CDR2 is FQGNSA. This chain's CDR3 is CASSHRTGAVYNEQFF. CDR3 DNA sequence: TGTGCCAGCAGCCACCGGACAGGGGCGGTATACAATGAGCAGTTCTTC. The full variable domain, its missing parts supplied by reference TRBV7-2 and TRBJ2-1, is GAGVSQSPSNKVTEKGKDVELRCDPISGHTALYWYRQSLGQGLEFLIYFQGNSAPDKSGLPSDRFSAERTGGSVSTLTIQRTQQEDSAVYLCASSHRTGAVYNEQFFGPGTRLTVL.

At least ten counts were recorded for this clonotype. The CDR3 loop reads CASSSTRGETQYF. The CDR3 DNA follows: TGTGCCAGCAGTTCAACGCGAGGGGAGACCCAGTACTTC. The chain carries TRBV7-8 and TRBJ2-5, with D possibly being TRBD2 (5 bases). Germline V gene data show CDR1 as SGHVS and CDR2 as FQNEAQ. V was pared by 6 bases and J by 5 bases, with 13 bases between. The CDR3 sequence is 13 residues long. The full variable domain, rest sourced from reference TRBV7-8 and TRBJ2-5, is GAGVSQSPRYKVAKRGQDVALRCDPISGHVSLFWYQQALGQGPEFLTYFQNEAQLDKSGLPSDRFFAERPEGSVSTLKIQRTQQEDSAVYLCASSSTRGETQYFGPGTRLLVL.

The chain employs TRBV25-1 and TRBJ2-3; D unresolved. Germline V gives CDR1 MGHDK, CDR2 SYGVNS. Trimming took off 4 bases at V and 4 bases at J, with 12 bases between the two ends. The CDR3 covers 14 residues. CDR3 DNA: TGTGCCAGCAGTGGGATTCTCGCGGCAGATACGCAGTATTTT. Translated: CASSGILAADTQYF.

For the CDR3, the DNA is TGCGCCAGCAGCTTGGCCAAGGTGGATTCCTACAATGAGCAGTTCTTC. It yields the protein CASSLAKVDSYNEQFF. The chain employs TRBV5-1 and TRBJ2-1; D is unclear. V lost 0 bases and J lost 1, with 11 bases in between. Looked up from germline, CDR1 is SGHRS and CDR2 is YFSETQ. The CDR3 is 16 residues long.

J is TRBJ1-1 and V is TRBV30; TRBD1 might be the D (5 bases). This CDR3 spans 13 amino acids. Per germline, CDR1 GTSNPN and CDR2 SVGIG (reference sequence). V gave up 5 bases and J gave up 0 bases, with 10 bases separating them. The DNA of the CDR3 is TGTGCCTGGGGGGGACGGTTGAACACTGAAGCTTTCTTT. Its protein is CAWGGRLNTEAFF.

This clonotype was seen only a few times. The chain combines TRBV6-6 with TRBJ2-7; D gene unclear. This CDR3 is 13 amino acids long. Germline CDR1 MNHNY, CDR2 SVGAGI (reference sequence). Trimming removed 6 bases from V and 5 bases from J, with 14 bases in between. CDR3 amino acids: CASRRRGTHEQYF. CDR3 DNA: TGTGCCAGCAGGCGACGAGGTACCCACGAGCAGTACTTC.

This clonotype was detected only once. A read error may account for a junction end that differs from germline. The gene calls are TRBV5-4 and TRBJ2-7; D tentatively reads TRBD1 or TRBD2 (6 bases each). This CDR3 contains 12 residues. CDR1 and CDR2 (germline): SGHNT, YYREEE (reference sequence). This CDR3 reads CASGGGSYEKYF. CDR3 nucleotide sequence: TGTGCCAGCGGAGGGGGATCCTACGAGAAGTACTTC.

V gene TRBV15 combines with J gene TRBJ1-2, with 7 bases matching TRBD1. This CDR3 region has 12 residues. The J segment lost 8 bases and the V segment lost 1 base, leaving 1 base of the junction unmatched. From germline, CDR1 is LNHNV and CDR2 YYDKDF (reference sequence). The CDR3 region is CATSRAGGGYTF. CDR3 in DNA: TGTGCCACCAGCAGAGCAGGGGGAGGCTACACCTTC. Looking up the rest from reference TRBV15 and TRBJ1-2 gives the full variable domain: DAMVIQNPRYQVTQFGKPVTLSCSQTLNHNVMYWYQQKSSQAPKLLFHYYDKDFNNEADTPDNFQSRRPNTSFCFLDIRSPGLGDTAMYLCATSRAGGGYTFGSGTRLTVV.

Notes on this clonotype: Germline is not matched at one junction end, which may reflect a read error. V usage is TRBV28 and J usage is TRBJ2-7; D possibly corresponds to TRBD1 (5 bases). CDR1 is MDHEN, CDR2 SYDVKM, per germline. The CDR3 runs 13 residues. Here the CDR3 DNA reads TGTGCCAGCAAGCAGGGTAACTCCTACGAGCACTACTTC. Amino acids: CASKQGNSYEHYF. Full variable domain (rest looked up from reference TRBV28 and TRBJ2-7): DVKVTQSSRYLVKRTGEKVFLECVQDMDHENMFWYRQDPGLGLRLIYFSYDVKMKEKGDIPEGYSVSREKKERFSLILESASTNQTSMYLCASKQGNSYEHYFGPGTRLTVT.

The chain has TRBV28 and TRBJ1-3; tentatively, D is TRBD1 (5 bases). The V end lost 7 bases, the J end lost 3 bases, and 13 bases lay between the germline ends. From germline, CDR1 is MDHEN and CDR2 SYDVKM. This CDR3 contains 14 residues. The CDR3 DNA sequence: TGTGCCAGCAATCCCGGGACGTTTGGAAACACCATATATTTT. This gives the protein CASNPGTFGNTIYF.

The chain employs TRBV20-1 and TRBJ1-2, with D tentatively TRBD1 (5 bases). The germline V gene encodes CDR1 DFQATT and CDR2 SNEGSKA (reference sequence). The CDR3 is 13 amino acids. Deletions cut 1 base from V and 2 bases from J, with 8 bases between. This CDR3 reads CSARGTTNYGYTF. Here the CDR3 DNA reads TGCAGTGCTAGAGGGACAACGAACTATGGCTACACCTTC.